This entry concerns a single T cell receptor (beta chain). As yet, its antigen is unknown. These data belong to a study of OX40 agonist ivuxolimab in advanced cancers. Germline-derived CDR1 and CDR2 are SGHTA and FQGNSA. V was clipped by 7 bases and J by 1 base, with 10 bases between them. This CDR3 is built from 13 residues. Libraries were prepared by immunoSEQ multiplex PCR; TCRdb keeps only in-frame clonotypes and omits some of them. The sample records just over 90,000 clones, 94% being singletons. The study, taken as a whole, reports: CD4+ and CD8+ T cells in blood underwent clonal expansion by week 6 at 0.1 to 3.0 mg/kg.

People who had autoimmune disease history or systemic immunosuppression were excluded. This chain links TRBV7-2 with TRBJ1-1, with D unresolved. Specimen: CD4+ or CD8+ T cells sorted from blood, collected in a trial of the OX40 agonist ivuxolimab. The sequence derives from an adult with an advanced solid tumor such as melanoma, head and neck, liver or kidney cancer. CDR3 in DNA: TGTGCCAGCACCCCAACGGGGAACACTGAAGCTTTCTTT. It translates to CASTPTGNTEAFF.